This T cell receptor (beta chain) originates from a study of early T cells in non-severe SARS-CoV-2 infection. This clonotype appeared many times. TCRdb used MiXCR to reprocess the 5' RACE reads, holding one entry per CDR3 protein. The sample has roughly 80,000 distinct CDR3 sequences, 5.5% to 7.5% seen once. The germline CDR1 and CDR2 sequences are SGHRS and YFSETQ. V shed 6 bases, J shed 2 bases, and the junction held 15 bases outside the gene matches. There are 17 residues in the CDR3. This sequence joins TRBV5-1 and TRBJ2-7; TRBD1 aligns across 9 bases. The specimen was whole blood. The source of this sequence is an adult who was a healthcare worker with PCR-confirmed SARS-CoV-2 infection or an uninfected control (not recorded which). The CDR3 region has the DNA TGCGCCAGCACGATGATGTTCGGGGGACAGGGAACCTACGAGCAGTACTTC. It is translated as CASTMMFGGQGTYEQYF.